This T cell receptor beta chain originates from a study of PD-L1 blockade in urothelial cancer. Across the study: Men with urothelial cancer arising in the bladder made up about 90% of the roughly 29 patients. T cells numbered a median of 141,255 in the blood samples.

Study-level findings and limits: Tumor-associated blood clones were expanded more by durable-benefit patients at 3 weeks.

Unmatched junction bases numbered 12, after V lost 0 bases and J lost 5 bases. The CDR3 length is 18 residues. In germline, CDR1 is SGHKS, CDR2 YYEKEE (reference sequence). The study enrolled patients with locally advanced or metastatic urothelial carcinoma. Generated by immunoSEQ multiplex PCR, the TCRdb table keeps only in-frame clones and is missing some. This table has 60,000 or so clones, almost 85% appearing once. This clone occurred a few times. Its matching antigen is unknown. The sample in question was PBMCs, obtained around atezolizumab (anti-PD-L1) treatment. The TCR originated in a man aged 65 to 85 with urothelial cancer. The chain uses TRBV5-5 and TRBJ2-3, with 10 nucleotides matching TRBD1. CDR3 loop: CASSLVGTGVEMRDTQYF. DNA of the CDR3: TGTGCCAGCAGCTTGGTTGGGACAGGGGTAGAAATGAGAGATACGCAGTATTTT.